The source of this T cell receptor beta chain is a study of molecular identifiers for immune sequencing clone quantification (dated by TCRdb to 2016 to 2019). Notes on the research overall: For a replicate experiment, RNA from approximately 20,000 or 100,000 naive CD8 T cells was divided into five aliquots, and four of the five aliquots were sequenced. This methods study used CD8 T cells to benchmark TCR RNA copy counting and molecular-identifier clustering-based TCR repertoire sequencing (MIDCIRS).

Results and caveats for the whole study, not just this receptor: The naive libraries included spiked-in Jurkat TCR RNA (10 copies' worth), and this Jurkat TCR RNA is not part of the donor repertoire. Identical TCR molecules sharing a barcode could cause highly expanded clone sizes to be underestimated. In CMV-specific effector cells, over 99% of molecules were held by clones above 20 RNA copies, whereas under 1% of molecules were held by such clones in naive cells. Without barcode sub-clustering, chimeric consensus sequences inflated TCR diversity; chimeras reached as high as 47%. Even against a background of roughly 1 million naive CD8 T cells, spiked-in Jurkat TCR RNA amounting to a single cell's worth was reported to be detectable. Around 2.8 recovered TCR RNA copies per cell were obtained by modeling, versus about 9 by digital PCR, implying a capture efficiency of roughly 32%.

The germline V gene encodes CDR1 MDHEN and CDR2 SYDVKM. Measured from the cysteine to the phenylalanine, the CDR3 is 12 residues long. The sequence is cut down to CDR3 DNA, 36 bases in frame from base 1. V gives up 6 bases and J gives up 6 bases, and the segment between their germline ends measures 11 bases. Library generation was performed with PCR. For sequencing, an Illumina HiSeq 4000 was employed. Preparation of bulk TCR libraries followed a previously described approach, with the TCR primers listed in Table S5. The Qiagen AllPrep DNA/RNA kit was used to purify total RNA. Before any analysis, reads coming from multiple sequencing runs of the same library were combined into one pool. Turning to the authors' computational methods: Reads were retained only if the reads had an exact TCR constant sequence, and the retained reads were trimmed to 150 nt and grouped according to their 12-nt molecular barcodes. Reads within each barcode group were sub-clustered using a 15% Levenshtein threshold, and quality-weighted consensus sequences were constructed for each RNA molecule. Non-functional sequences were discarded, and so were lower-count sequences lying one edit away from another sequence. Based on fitting two negative binomial distributions, any barcode sub-cluster with under 20% of the maximum read count was discarded. TCRdb reanalyzed the raw reads on its own, using fastp at Q25 for trimming and MiXCR for clone calling, and kept in-frame beta chains. Entries are consolidated by CDR3 protein sequence, retaining the most common genes and DNA. TCRdb's processing, not the authors' own work, is the source of the V and J calls. The sample table lists approximately 41,000 distinct CDR3 sequences, 19% of them with a count of one. The top ten hold under 1.3% of the sample.

This clonotype was observed at least ten times. No cognate antigen has been identified for it. Base qualities are not at hand, and no much larger clone is one base apart. Libraries of naive CD8 T cells were built from around 18,000 to 910,000 sorted cells, with 10%, 30% or 50% of the purified RNA used. Naive CD8 T cells, defined as CD8+CD4-CCR7+CD45RA+, were FACS-sorted into RLT Plus buffer on a BD FACSAria II. To test detection sensitivity, Jurkat RNA equivalent to over 8 TCR copies was spiked into samples of about 18,000-1,000,000 naive CD8 T cells. Enrichment of CD8 T cells was done with RosetteSep CD8+ T Cell Enrichment Cocktail plus Ficoll-Paque, and ACK red cell lysis came afterward.

This receptor was taken from a human donor in good health. Some libraries in this study had Jurkat cell RNA spiked in. The sequenced sample consisted of naive CD8+ T cells from blood, with Jurkat cell RNA spiked in. The cell subset or site label of this sample denotes: FACS-sorted CD8+CD4-CCR7+CD45RA+ naive T cells. The chain joins TRBV28 to TRBJ1-1; the D gene assignment is ambiguous. The CDR3 region has the sequence CASREAAAEAFF. The nucleotide sequence is TGTGCCAGCAGAGAGGCCGCCGCTGAAGCTTTCTTT.